This T cell receptor (beta chain) was captured by sequencing in a study of cytomegalovirus exposure and HLA in healthy donors. PCR primers comprised 60 Vbeta and 13 Jbeta primers. Produced via immunoSEQ multiplex PCR; TCRdb's table is partial and in-frame only. The sample contains 150,000 to 200,000 clones, 68% of which appear only once. Germline lookup yields CDR1 SGHTA and CDR2 FQGTGA. After removal of 2 bases from V and 3 bases from J, the junction contained 7 bases not matched to a gene. The CDR3 has 16 amino acids. This TCR derives from a woman between 40 and 50 years old in good health and CMV-seropositive. This chain joins TRBV7-3 and TRBJ2-5, with 9 bases aligning to TRBD2. Sequenced sample: PBMCs. Here the CDR3 DNA reads TGTGCCAGCAGCTTAGGGCGGGGGGGCCCGGAAGAGACCCAGTACTTC. Amino acids: CASSLGRGGPEETQYF.